This is a list of T cell receptor beta chains from one sample in a study of cytomegalovirus exposure and HLA in healthy donors. Measured with immunoSEQ multiplex PCR; TCRdb has only the in-frame clones, and not every one. The sample consists of 120,000 or so clones, approximately 82% of them appearing once. Sequencing input: PBMCs. These receptors all stem from a man aged 30 to 39 in good health and CMV-seropositive. The CDR3 runs from the conserved cysteine through the conserved F or W. The order of the fields is D gene, V gene, J gene, clone size, CDR3 protein, CDR3 DNA. The D gene is left open where the match is weak. Only part of the rows carry a size: once, few, many, or a class if the clone is expanded.

D: TRBD2
V: TRBV5-1
J: TRBJ2-7
size: .
CDR3: CASGGLAGGSYEQYF
DNA: TGCGCCAGCGGCGGACTAGCGGGGGGATCCTACGAGCAGTACTTC

D: .
V: TRBV14
J: TRBJ2-5
size: .
CDR3: CASSQIGGARETQYF
DNA: TGTGCCAGCAGCCAAATAGGGGGGGCGAGGGAGACCCAGTACTTC

D: .
V: TRBV30
J: TRBJ1-4
size: few
CDR3: CAWSASGGDEKLFF
DNA: TGTGCCTGGAGTGCATCGGGGGGGGATGAAAAACTGTTTTTT

D: .
V: TRBV5-1
J: TRBJ2-7
size: few
CDR3: CASSFVGRYYEQYF
DNA: TGCGCCAGCAGTTTTGTAGGCAGATACTACGAGCAGTACTTC

D: .
V: TRBV28
J: TRBJ2-3
size: .
CDR3: CASKFVGSTDTQYF
DNA: TGTGCCAGCAAGTTCGTGGGCTCCACAGATACGCAGTATTTT

D: .
V: TRBV29-1
J: TRBJ2-7
size: .
CDR3: CSVASQVRAYEQYF
DNA: TGCAGCGTTGCGAGTCAGGTCAGAGCCTACGAGCAGTACTTC

D: .
V: TRBV27
J: TRBJ1-5
size: .
CDR3: CASSLHSGNQPQHF
DNA: TGTGCCAGCAGTTTACATAGCGGCAATCAGCCCCAGCATTTT

D: .
V: TRBV28
J: TRBJ1-1
size: .
CDR3: CASSPVVNTEAFF
DNA: TGTGCCAGCAGCCCAGTGGTTAACACTGAAGCTTTCTTT

D: TRBD1
V: TRBV7-8
J: TRBJ1-5
size: few
CDR3: CASSAGTANQPQHF
DNA: TGTGCCAGCAGCGCAGGGACAGCGAATCAGCCCCAGCATTTT

D: .
V: TRBV7-8
J: TRBJ1-5
size: few
CDR3: CASSPSYNQPQHF
DNA: TGTGCCAGCAGCCCGTCGTATAATCAGCCCCAGCATTTT

D: .
V: TRBV6-6
J: TRBJ1-2
size: once
CDR3: CASSYGQGRMYGYTF
DNA: TGTGCCAGCAGTTACGGGCAGGGCCGAATGTATGGCTACACCTTC

D: TRBD1
V: TRBV4-3
J: TRBJ1-6
size: .
CDR3: CASSQSGTESPLHF
DNA: TGCGCCAGCAGCCAATCCGGGACAGAATCACCCCTCCACTTT

D: TRBD2
V: TRBV19
J: TRBJ2-1
size: .
CDR3: CASSNGGGSYNEQFF
DNA: TGTGCCAGTAGTAACGGGGGGGGCTCCTACAATGAGCAGTTCTTC

D: .
V: TRBV6-5
J: TRBJ2-5
size: .
CDR3: CASSLRGRQETQYF
DNA: TGTGCCAGCAGTTTACGGGGGAGGCAAGAGACCCAGTACTTC

D: .
V: TRBV28
J: TRBJ1-5
size: .
CDR3: CACSGSEYSNQPQHF
DNA: TGTGCCTGCTCCGGGTCTGAATATAGCAATCAGCCCCAGCATTTT

D: .
V: TRBV9
J: TRBJ2-6
size: .
CDR3: CASSVDGAGANVLTF
DNA: TGTGCCAGCAGCGTAGACGGGGCTGGGGCCAACGTCCTGACTTTC

D: .
V: TRBV5-6
J: TRBJ2-5
size: .
CDR3: CASSLFVATRVETQYF
DNA: TGTGCCAGCAGCCTGTTCGTGGCGACCCGGGTAGAGACCCAGTACTTC

D: .
V: TRBV6-6
J: TRBJ2-1
size: .
CDR3: CASSYDRSEYNEQFF
DNA: TGTGCCAGCAGTTACGACAGGTCGGAGTACAATGAGCAGTTCTTC

D: TRBD2
V: TRBV7-9
J: TRBJ2-3
size: .
CDR3: CASSHNSGGALDTQYF
DNA: TGTGCCAGCAGCCATAATAGCGGGGGGGCCTTAGATACGCAGTATTTT

D: TRBD1
V: TRBV11-2
J: TRBJ2-5
size: few
CDR3: CASSLEFGQGLSETQYF
DNA: TGTGCCAGCAGCTTAGAATTCGGACAGGGGCTCTCAGAGACCCAGTACTTC

D: .
V: TRBV9
J: TRBJ1-2
size: few
CDR3: CASSPGQPNYGYTF
DNA: TGTGCCAGCAGCCCAGGACAGCCAAACTATGGCTACACCTTC

D: .
V: TRBV7-6
J: TRBJ2-2
size: .
CDR3: CVSSLEANTGELFF
DNA: TGTGTCAGCAGCTTAGAAGCCAACACCGGGGAGCTGTTTTTT

D: .
V: TRBV7-2
J: TRBJ1-6
size: .
CDR3: CASSSKNYNSPLHF
DNA: TGTGCCAGCAGCTCTAAAAACTATAATTCACCCCTCCACTTT

D: .
V: TRBV28
J: TRBJ2-7
size: .
CDR3: CASSLGSSPYEQYF
DNA: TGTGCCAGCAGTTTGGGCTCCAGTCCCTACGAGCAGTACTTC

D: .
V: TRBV10-3
J: TRBJ1-1
size: .
CDR3: CAISENRQAYTEAFF
DNA: TGTGCCATCAGTGAGAACAGACAGGCCTACACTGAAGCTTTCTTT

D: .
V: TRBV5-1
J: TRBJ1-2
size: .
CDR3: CASSPGQWVGYTF
DNA: TGCGCCAGCAGCCCTGGACAGTGGGTAGGCTACACCTTC

D: .
V: TRBV4-3
J: TRBJ1-5
size: .
CDR3: CASSQDNYGNQPQHF
DNA: TGCGCCAGCAGCCAAGATAACTACGGCAATCAGCCCCAGCATTTT

D: .
V: TRBV18
J: TRBJ1-1
size: .
CDR3: CASSQGLQGPEAFF
DNA: TGTGCCAGCTCACAGGGCCTACAGGGCCCTGAAGCTTTCTTT

D: .
V: TRBV29-1
J: TRBJ1-1
size: few
CDR3: CSVFWQAEAFF
DNA: .

D: TRBD1
V: TRBV4-3
J: TRBJ2-1
size: .
CDR3: CASSHPSRDRDGDEQFF
DNA: TGCGCCAGCAGCCACCCCAGCCGGGACAGGGATGGGGATGAGCAGTTCTTC

D: TRBD2
V: TRBV11-3
J: TRBJ2-5
size: .
CDR3: CASSSRLAGGEETQYF
DNA: TGTGCCAGCAGTTCGAGACTAGCGGGGGGGGAAGAGACCCAGTACTTC

D: TRBD2
V: TRBV7-3
J: TRBJ2-5
size: .
CDR3: CASSRSTSGGMETQYF
DNA: TGTGCCAGCAGCCGATCGACTAGCGGGGGAATGGAGACCCAGTACTTC

D: TRBD2
V: TRBV5-1
J: TRBJ2-1
size: .
CDR3: CASSPGLAGVDEQFF
DNA: TGCGCCAGCAGCCCCGGACTAGCGGGGGTGGATGAGCAGTTCTTC

D: .
V: TRBV28
J: TRBJ2-4
size: .
CDR3: CASSLPGSVAKNIQYF
DNA: TGTGCCAGCAGTTTACCCGGGTCCGTAGCCAAAAACATTCAGTACTTC

D: .
V: TRBV4-1
J: TRBJ2-3
size: once
CDR3: CASSQVSGMDTQYF
DNA: TGCGCCAGCAGCCAAGTCTCGGGAATGGATACGCAGTATTTT

D: .
V: TRBV18
J: TRBJ1-4
size: .
CDR3: CASSPTRQPLNEKLFF
DNA: TGTGCCAGCTCACCAACCCGACAGCCCCTTAATGAAAAACTGTTTTTT

D: .
V: TRBV11-2
J: TRBJ1-3
size: few
CDR3: CASSFADSGNTIYF
DNA: TGTGCCAGCAGCTTCGCAGACTCTGGAAACACCATATATTTT

D: .
V: TRBV7-2
J: TRBJ2-7
size: .
CDR3: CASTYDAGEQYF
DNA: TGTGCCAGCACCTACGATGCGGGTGAGCAGTACTTC

D: .
V: TRBV9
J: TRBJ2-7
size: .
CDR3: CASSPTPGHGGEQYF
DNA: TGTGCCAGCAGCCCTACCCCGGGACATGGGGGCGAGCAGTACTTC

D: TRBD1
V: TRBV7-9
J: TRBJ2-4
size: once
CDR3: CASSLPGGDKYF
DNA: TGTGCCAGCAGCTTACCAGGGGGCGACAAGTACTTC